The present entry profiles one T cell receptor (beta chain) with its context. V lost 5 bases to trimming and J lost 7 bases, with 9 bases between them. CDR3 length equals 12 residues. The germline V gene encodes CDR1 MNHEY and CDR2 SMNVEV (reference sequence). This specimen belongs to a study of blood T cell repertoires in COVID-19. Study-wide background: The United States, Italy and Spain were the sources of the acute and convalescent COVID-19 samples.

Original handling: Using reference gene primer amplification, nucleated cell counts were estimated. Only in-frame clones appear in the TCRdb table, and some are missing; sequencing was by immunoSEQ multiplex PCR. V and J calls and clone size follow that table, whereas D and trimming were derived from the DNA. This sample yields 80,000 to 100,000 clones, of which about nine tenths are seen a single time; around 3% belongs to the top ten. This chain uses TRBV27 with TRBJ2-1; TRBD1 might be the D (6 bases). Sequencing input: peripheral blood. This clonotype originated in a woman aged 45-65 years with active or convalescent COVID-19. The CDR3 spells CASSKRGNEQFF. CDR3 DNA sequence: TGTGCCAGCAGTAAAAGGGGGAATGAGCAGTTCTTC.